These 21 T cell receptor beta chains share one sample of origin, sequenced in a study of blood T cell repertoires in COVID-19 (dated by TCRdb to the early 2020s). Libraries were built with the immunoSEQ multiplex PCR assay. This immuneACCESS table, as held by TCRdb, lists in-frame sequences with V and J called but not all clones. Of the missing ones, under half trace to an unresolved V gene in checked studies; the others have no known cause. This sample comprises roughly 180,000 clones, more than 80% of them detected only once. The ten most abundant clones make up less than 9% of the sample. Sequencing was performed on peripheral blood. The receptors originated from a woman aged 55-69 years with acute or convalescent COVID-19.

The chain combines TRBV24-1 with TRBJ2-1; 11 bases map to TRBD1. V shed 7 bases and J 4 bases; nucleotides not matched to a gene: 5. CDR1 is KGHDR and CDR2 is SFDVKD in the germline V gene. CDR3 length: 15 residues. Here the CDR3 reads CATRSGTGGYNEQFF. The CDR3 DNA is TGTGCCACCAGATCCGGGACAGGGGGATACAATGAGCAGTTCTTC.

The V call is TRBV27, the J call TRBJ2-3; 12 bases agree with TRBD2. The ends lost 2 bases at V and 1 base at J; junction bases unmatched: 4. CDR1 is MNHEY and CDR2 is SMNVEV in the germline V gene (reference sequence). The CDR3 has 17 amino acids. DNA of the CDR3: TGTGCCAGCAGTTTACTAGCGGGAGGGCGCGGCACAGATACGCAGTATTTT. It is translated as CASSLLAGGRGTDTQYF.

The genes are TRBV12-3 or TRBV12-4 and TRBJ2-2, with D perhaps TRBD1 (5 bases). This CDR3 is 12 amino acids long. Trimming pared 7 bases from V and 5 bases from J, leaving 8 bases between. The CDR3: CASTPGTGELFF. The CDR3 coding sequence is TGTGCCAGCACCCCAGGGACCGGGGAGCTGTTTTTT.

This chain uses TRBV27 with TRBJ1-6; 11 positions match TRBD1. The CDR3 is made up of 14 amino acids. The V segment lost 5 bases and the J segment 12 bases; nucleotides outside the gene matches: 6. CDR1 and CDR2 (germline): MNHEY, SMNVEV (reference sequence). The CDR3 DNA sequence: TGTGCCAGCAGTCCGGACAGGGGGCGAGGACCCCTCCACTTT. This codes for CASSPDRGRGPLHF.

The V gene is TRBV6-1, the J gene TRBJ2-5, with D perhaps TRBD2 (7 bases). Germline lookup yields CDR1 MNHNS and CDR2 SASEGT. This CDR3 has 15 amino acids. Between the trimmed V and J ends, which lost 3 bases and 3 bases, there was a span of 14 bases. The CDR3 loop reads CASSDPRGREETQYF. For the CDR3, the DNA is TGTGCCAGCAGTGACCCAAGGGGGAGGGAAGAGACCCAGTACTTC.

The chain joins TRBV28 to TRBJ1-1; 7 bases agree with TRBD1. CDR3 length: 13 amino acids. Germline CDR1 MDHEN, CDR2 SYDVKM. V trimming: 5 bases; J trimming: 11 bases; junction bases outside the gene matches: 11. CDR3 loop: CASSPGQDESAFF. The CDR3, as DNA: TGTGCCAGCAGTCCTGGACAGGATGAAAGCGCTTTCTTT. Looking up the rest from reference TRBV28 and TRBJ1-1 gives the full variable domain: DVKVTQSSRYLVKRTGEKVFLECVQDMDHENMFWYRQDPGLGLRLIYFSYDVKMKEKGDIPEGYSVSREKKERFSLILESASTNQTSMYLCASSPGQDESAFFGQGTRLTVV.

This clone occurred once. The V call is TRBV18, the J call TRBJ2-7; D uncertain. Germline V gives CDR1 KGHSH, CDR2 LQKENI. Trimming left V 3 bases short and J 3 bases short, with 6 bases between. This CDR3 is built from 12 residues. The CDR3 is CASSPNNYEQYF. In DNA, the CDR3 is TGTGCCAGCTCACCCAACAACTACGAGCAGTACTTC.

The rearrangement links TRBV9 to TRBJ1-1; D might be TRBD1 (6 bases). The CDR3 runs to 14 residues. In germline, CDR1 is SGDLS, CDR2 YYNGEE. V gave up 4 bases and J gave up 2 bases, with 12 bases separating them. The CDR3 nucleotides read TGTGCCAGCAGCCCTGGACAGATAAACACTGAAGCTTTCTTT. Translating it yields CASSPGQINTEAFF.

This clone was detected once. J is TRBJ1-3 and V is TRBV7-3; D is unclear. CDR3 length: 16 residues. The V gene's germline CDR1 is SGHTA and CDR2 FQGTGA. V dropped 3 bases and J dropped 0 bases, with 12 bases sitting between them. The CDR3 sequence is CASSFSWWSSGNTIYF. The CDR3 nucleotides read TGTGCCAGCAGCTTCAGTTGGTGGAGCTCTGGAAACACCATATATTTT.

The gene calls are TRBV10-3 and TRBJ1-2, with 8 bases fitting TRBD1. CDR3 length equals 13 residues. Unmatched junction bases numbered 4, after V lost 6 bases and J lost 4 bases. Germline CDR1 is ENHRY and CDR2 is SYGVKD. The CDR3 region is CAIRTQGVYGYTF. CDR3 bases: TGTGCCATCAGGACACAGGGGGTCTATGGCTACACCTTC.

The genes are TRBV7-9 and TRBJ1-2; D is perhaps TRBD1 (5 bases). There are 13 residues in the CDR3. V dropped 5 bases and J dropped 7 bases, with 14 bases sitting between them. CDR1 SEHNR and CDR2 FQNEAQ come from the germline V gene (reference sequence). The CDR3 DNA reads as TGTGCCAGCAGCCCCTCAGCGGGGGTTGGCTACACCTTC. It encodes CASSPSAGVGYTF. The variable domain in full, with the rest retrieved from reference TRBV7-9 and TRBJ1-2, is DTGVSQNPRHKITKRGQNVTFRCDPISEHNRLYWYRQTLGQGPEFLTYFQNEAQLEKSRLLSDRFSAERPKGSFSTLEIQRTEQGDSAMYLCASSPSAGVGYTFGSGTRLTVV.

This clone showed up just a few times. This CDR3 reads CSVRLGIGETQYF. Here the CDR3 DNA reads TGCAGCGTCCGACTAGGTATAGGGGAGACCCAGTACTTC. The chain carries TRBV29-1 and TRBJ2-5; TRBD2 is a possible D gene (6 bases). The CDR3 totals 13 residues. V shed 6 bases and J shed 5 bases, with 16 bases lying between them. Germline V CDR1 and CDR2: SQVTM, ANQGSEA.

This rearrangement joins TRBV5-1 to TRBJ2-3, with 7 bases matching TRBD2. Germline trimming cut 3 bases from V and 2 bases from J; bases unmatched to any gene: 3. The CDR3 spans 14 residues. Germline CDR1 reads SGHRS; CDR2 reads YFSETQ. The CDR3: CASSSGGLTDTQYF. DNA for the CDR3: TGCGCCAGCAGCTCGGGAGGCCTCACAGATACGCAGTATTTT.

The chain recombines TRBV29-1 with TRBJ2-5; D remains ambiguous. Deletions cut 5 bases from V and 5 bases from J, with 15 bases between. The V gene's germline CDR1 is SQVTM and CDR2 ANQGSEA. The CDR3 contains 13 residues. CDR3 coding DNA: TGCAGCGTTTGCCGAGGCGCGAGGGAGACCCAGTACTTC. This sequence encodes CSVCRGARETQYF.

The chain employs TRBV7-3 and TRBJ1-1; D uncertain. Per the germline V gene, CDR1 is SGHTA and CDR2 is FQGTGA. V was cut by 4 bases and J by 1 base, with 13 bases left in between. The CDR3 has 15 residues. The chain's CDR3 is CASSSAGTWNTEAFF. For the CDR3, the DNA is TGTGCCAGCAGCTCTGCGGGAACATGGAACACTGAAGCTTTCTTT. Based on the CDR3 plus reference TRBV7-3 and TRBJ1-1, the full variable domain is GAGVSQTPSNKVTEKGKYVELRCDPISGHTALYWYRQSLGQGPEFLIYFQGTGAADDSGLPNDRFFAVRPEGSVSTLKIQRTERGDSAVYLCASSSAGTWNTEAFFGQGTRLTVV.

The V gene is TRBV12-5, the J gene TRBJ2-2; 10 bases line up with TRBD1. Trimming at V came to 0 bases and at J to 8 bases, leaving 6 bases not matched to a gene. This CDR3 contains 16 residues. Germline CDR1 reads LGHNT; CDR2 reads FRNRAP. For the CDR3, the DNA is TGTGCTAGTGGTTTGGTACTGGGACAGGGGACGGGGGAGCTGTTTTTT. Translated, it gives CASGLVLGQGTGELFF. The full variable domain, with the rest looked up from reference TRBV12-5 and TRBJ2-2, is DARVTQTPRHKVTEMGQEVTMRCQPILGHNTVFWYRQTMMQGLELLAYFRNRAPLDDSGMPKDRFSAEMPDATLATLKIQPSEPRDSAVYFCASGLVLGQGTGELFFGEGSRLTVL.

Written as DNA, the CDR3 is TGCGCCAGCAGCCGGACTAGCGGGAGGGCAGACGAGCAGTTCTTC. Translating gives CASSRTSGRADEQFF. V usage is TRBV10-1 and J usage is TRBJ2-1; 15 bases align to TRBD2. This CDR3 has 15 residues. Germline CDR1 reads WNHNN; CDR2 reads SYGVQD (reference sequence). The V gene end was trimmed by 6 bases and the J gene end by 10 bases; junction bases not matched to a gene: 7.

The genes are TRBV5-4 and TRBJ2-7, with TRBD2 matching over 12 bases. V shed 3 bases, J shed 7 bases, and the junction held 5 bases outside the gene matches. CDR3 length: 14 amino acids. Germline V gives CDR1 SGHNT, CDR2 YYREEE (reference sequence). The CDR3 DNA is TGTGCCAGCAGCTCCGGACTAGCGGGGAGTGAGCAGTACTTC. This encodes CASSSGLAGSEQYF.

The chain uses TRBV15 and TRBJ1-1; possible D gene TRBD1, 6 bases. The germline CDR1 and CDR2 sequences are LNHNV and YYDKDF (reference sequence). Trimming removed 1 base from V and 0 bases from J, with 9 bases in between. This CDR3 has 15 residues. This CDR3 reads CATSRAQGVNTEAFF. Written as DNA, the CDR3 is TGTGCCACCAGCAGAGCACAGGGCGTGAACACTGAAGCTTTCTTT.

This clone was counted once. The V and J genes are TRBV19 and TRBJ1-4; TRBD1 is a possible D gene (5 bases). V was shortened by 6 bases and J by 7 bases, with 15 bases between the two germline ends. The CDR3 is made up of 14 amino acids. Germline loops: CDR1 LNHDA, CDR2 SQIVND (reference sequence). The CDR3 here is CASSRQPTGEKLFF. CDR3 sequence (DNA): TGTGCCAGTAGCCGACAGCCGACGGGTGAAAAACTGTTTTTT. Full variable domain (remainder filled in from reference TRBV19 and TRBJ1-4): DGGITQSPKYLFRKEGQNVTLSCEQNLNHDAMYWYRQDPGQGLRLIYYSQIVNDFQKGDIAEGYSVSREKKESFPLTVTSAQKNPTAFYLCASSRQPTGEKLFFGSGTQLSVL.

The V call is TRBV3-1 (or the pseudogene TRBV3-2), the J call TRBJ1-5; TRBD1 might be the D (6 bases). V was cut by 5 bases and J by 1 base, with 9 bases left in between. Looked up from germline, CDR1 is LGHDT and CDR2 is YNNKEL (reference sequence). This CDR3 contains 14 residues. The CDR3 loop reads CASSSGVSNQPQHF. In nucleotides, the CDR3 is TGTGCCAGCAGCTCAGGGGTGAGCAATCAGCCCCAGCATTTT.